Listed here are 5 T cell receptor beta chains from one sample, sequenced in a study of blood T cells in healthy people across ages. Primers used in a second PCR of about 6 to 11 cycles were a sample-barcoded 5' primer and a J-beta primer mix. TCRdb processed the 5' RACE reads anew with MiXCR; each CDR3 protein has one entry. Altogether more than 650,000 distinct CDR3 sequences are present, roughly 53% being singletons, with the ten largest covering approximately 40%. Sequencing was carried out using blood. Source of these receptors: a man older than 75 in good health.

The gene calls are TRBV9 and TRBJ2-1; a weak D match, TRBD2 (6 bases). The V gene's germline CDR1 is SGDLS and CDR2 YYNGEE. Trimming took 2 bases from V and 2 from J, leaving 11 bases between them. The CDR3 extends over 15 amino acids. The CDR3 reads CASSVGDSPYNEQFF. The CDR3 region has the DNA TGTGCCAGCAGCGTTGGGGACTCGCCCTACAATGAGCAGTTCTTC. The whole variable domain, remainder taken from reference TRBV9 and TRBJ2-1, is DSGVTQTPKHLITATGQRVTLRCSPRSGDLSVYWYQQSLDQGLQFLIQYYNGEERAKGNILERFSAQQFPDLHSELNLSSLELGDSALYFCASSVGDSPYNEQFFGPGTRLTVL.

The J gene is TRBJ2-7, the V gene TRBV2, with 7 bases aligning to TRBD1. The CDR3 has 15 amino acids. With V trimmed by 6 bases and J by 7 bases, 15 bases remained unmatched. The germline V gene has CDR1 SNHLY and CDR2 FYNNEI. CDR3 sequence: CASRTTGVLTGEQYF. CDR3 bases: TGTGCCAGCAGAACTACAGGGGTACTTACCGGAGAGCAGTACTTC.

This clonotype appeared a few times. The gene calls are TRBV27 and TRBJ2-7; 8 bases align to TRBD1. Germline assignment: CDR1 MNHEY and CDR2 SMNVEV (reference sequence). This CDR3 is 15 amino acids long. J gave up 7 bases and V 4 bases, and 12 bases lay outside the gene matches. The CDR3 region has the DNA TGTGCCAGCAGTTCGAGGACAGGGTTTTCGAATGAGCAGTACTTC. Protein: CASSSRTGFSNEQYF.

The table lists this clonotype with a few counts. This chain joins TRBV6-5 and TRBJ2-1, with TRBD1 matching over 7 bases. The CDR3 runs to 17 residues. Unmatched junction bases numbered 9, after V lost 2 bases and J lost 2 bases. Looked up from germline, CDR1 is MNHEY and CDR2 is SVGAGI. The CDR3 sequence: CASSYLPGQPPYNEQFF. The DNA for the CDR3 is TGTGCCAGCAGTTACCTCCCGGGACAGCCCCCCTACAATGAGCAGTTCTTC.

This clonotype was counted a few times. The chain links TRBV6-2 or TRBV6-3 to TRBJ2-7; TRBD1 agrees at 7 bases. V gave up 6 bases and J gave up 3 bases; unmatched junction bases: 11. The CDR3 extends over 15 amino acids. Germline V gene lookup returns CDR1 MNHEY and CDR2 SVGEGT. In nucleotides, the CDR3 is TGTGCCAGCAGACCCCACCGACAGGGCTACTACGAGCAGTACTTC. It is translated as CASRPHRQGYYEQYF.